This T cell receptor (beta chain) originates from a study of blood T cell repertoires in COVID-19. Study summary: Sample material is recorded as cDNA or gDNA derived from T cells, B-cell-depleted T cells, or PBMCs.

In the study's own analysis: The authors estimated nucleated cell counts from reference gene primer amplification. This table comes from immunoSEQ multiplex PCR, and its TCRdb copy is limited to in-frame clones, with some not included. V, J and clone size are taken as reported in that table, and D and trimming were inferred from the DNA itself. The profile covers hundreds of thousands of clones, with around 87% appearing a single time and about 1.6% taken by the ten largest. V trimming: 4 bases; J trimming: 1 base; junction bases outside the gene matches: 10. The CDR3 loop spans 19 amino acids. CDR1 is ENHRY and CDR2 is SYGVKD in the germline V gene. Assignment of participants to cohorts was predicated upon participant-reported clinical history.

This receptor was taken from a woman in her 50s who had recovered from COVID-19. The specimen was PBMCs or T cells enriched from blood (not recorded which). The chain employs TRBV10-3 and TRBJ2-3; 14 nucleotides line up with TRBD2. The DNA for the CDR3 is TGTGCCATCAGTGGGGGAGGACTAGCGGGAGGACTTGGCACAGATACGCAGTATTTT. It codes for CAISGGGLAGGLGTDTQYF.